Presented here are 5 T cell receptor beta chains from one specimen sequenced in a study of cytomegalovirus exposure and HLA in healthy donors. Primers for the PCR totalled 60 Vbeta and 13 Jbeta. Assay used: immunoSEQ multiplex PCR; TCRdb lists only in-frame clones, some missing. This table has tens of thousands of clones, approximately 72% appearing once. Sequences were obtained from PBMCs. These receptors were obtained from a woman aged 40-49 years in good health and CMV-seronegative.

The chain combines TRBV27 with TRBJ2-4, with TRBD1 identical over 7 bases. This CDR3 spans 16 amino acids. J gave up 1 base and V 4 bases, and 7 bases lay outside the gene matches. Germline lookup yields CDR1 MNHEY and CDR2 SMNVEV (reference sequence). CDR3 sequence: CASSSLTGLAKNIQYF. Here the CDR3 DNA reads TGTGCCAGCAGTTCCCTGACAGGGTTGGCCAAAAACATTCAGTACTTC.

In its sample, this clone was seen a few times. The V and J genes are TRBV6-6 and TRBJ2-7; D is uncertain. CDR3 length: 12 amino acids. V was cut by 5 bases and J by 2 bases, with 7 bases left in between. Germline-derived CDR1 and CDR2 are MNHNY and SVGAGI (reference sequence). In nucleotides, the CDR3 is TGTGCCAGCAGTGACAACCCCTACGAGCAGTACTTC. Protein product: CASSDNPYEQYF.

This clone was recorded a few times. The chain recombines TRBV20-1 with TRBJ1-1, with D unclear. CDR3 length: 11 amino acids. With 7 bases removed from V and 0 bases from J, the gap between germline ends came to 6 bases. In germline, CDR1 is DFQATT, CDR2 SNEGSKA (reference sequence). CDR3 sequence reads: CSEHVNTEAFF. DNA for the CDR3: TGCAGTGAACATGTGAACACTGAAGCTTTCTTT.

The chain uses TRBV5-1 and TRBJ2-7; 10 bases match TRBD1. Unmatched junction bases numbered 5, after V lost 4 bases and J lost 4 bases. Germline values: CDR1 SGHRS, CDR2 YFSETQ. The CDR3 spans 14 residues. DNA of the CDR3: TGCGCCAGCAGCAACCGACAGGGGGCTTACGAGCAGTACTTC. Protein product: CASSNRQGAYEQYF.

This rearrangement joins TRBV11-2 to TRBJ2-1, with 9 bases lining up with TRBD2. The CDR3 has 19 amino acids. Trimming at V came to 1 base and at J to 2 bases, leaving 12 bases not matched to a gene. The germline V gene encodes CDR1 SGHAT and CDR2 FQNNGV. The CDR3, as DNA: TGTGCCAGCAGCTTAGCCCAGGGGACTTGGACTAGCGCCTACAATGAGCAGTTCTTC. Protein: CASSLAQGTWTSAYNEQFF.